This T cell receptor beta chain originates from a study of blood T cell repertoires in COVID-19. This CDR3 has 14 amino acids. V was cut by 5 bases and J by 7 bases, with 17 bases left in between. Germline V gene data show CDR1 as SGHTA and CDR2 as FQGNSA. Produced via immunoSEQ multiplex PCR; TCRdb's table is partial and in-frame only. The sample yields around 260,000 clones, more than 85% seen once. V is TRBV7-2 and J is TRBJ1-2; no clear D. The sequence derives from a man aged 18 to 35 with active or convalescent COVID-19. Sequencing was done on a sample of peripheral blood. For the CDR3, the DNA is TGTGCCAGCAGCCCACAGATATCGGTTGTTGGCTACACCTTC. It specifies CASSPQISVVGYTF.